These 4 T cell receptor beta chains came from one sample sequenced in a study of shared clonotypes between healthy human individuals. Produced via immunoSEQ multiplex PCR; TCRdb's table is partial and in-frame only. The top ten hold over 0.12% of the sample, which has approximately 2.5 million clones, 85% to 95% seen once. The sequenced sample was naive CD4+ T cells sorted from blood. This sample's subset: CD45RA+ positively selected. The origin of the receptors is a man younger than 35 in good health.

This clone was seen just once. The V and J genes are TRBV5-6 and TRBJ2-1; D unresolved. V was trimmed by 5 bases and J by 0 bases, leaving 12 bases between them. The CDR3 covers 15 residues. The germline CDR1 and CDR2 sequences are SGHDT and YYEEEE. Written as DNA, the CDR3 is TGTGCCAGCAGTTTCAGACGGACCTCCTACAATGAGCAGTTCTTC. Protein product: CASSFRRTSYNEQFF.

The chain uses TRBV5-6 and TRBJ2-5; possibly TRBD1 or TRBD2 for D (5 bases each). With 3 bases removed from V and 2 bases from J, the gap between germline ends came to 17 bases. The CDR3 contains 16 residues. CDR1 and CDR2 (germline): SGHDT, YYEEEE. The CDR3 DNA follows: TGTGCCAGCAGCTCATTCGCCGGGGCCCGACAAGAGACCCAGTACTTC. Protein: CASSSFAGARQETQYF.

The rearrangement links TRBV30 to TRBJ2-3; 13 positions match TRBD2. The CDR3 contains 18 residues. Germline values: CDR1 GTSNPN, CDR2 SVGIG (reference sequence). Trimming removed 0 bases from V and 2 bases from J; junction bases left unmatched: 8. CDR3 DNA sequence: TGTGCCTGGAGTGTCGTACGGACTAGCGGGGGTTACACAGATACGCAGTATTTT. It codes for CAWSVVRTSGGYTDTQYF.

The rearrangement joins TRBV27 to TRBJ2-1, with 7 bases fitting TRBD2. CDR3 size: 14 residues. V was pared by 8 bases and J by 4 bases, with 8 bases of the junction left unmatched. Germline loops: CDR1 MNHEY, CDR2 SMNVEV (reference sequence). CDR3 nucleotide sequence: TGTGCCAGCGGGGTGGGGGAGGGGTACAATGAGCAGTTCTTC. This sequence encodes CASGVGEGYNEQFF.